One sample yielded the 15 T cell receptor beta chains listed below, sequenced in a study of shared clonotypes between healthy human individuals. Only in-frame clones appear in the TCRdb table, and some are missing; sequencing was by immunoSEQ multiplex PCR. The sample contains about 2 million clones, roughly 94% of which appear only once. The sequenced sample consisted of naive CD4+ T cells sorted from blood. Sample subset: CD45RA+ positively selected. The receptors were sampled from a man between 18 and 29 years old in good health.

The CDR3 region is CASSVQAQETQYF. CDR3 nucleotides: TGTGCCAGCAGTGTACAGGCCCAAGAGACCCAGTACTTC. The rearrangement joins TRBV6-1 to TRBJ2-5; D may be TRBD1 (5 bases). V lost 4 bases and J 1 base, leaving 7 bases between the germline ends. The germline V gene encodes CDR1 MNHNS and CDR2 SASEGT. The CDR3 length is 13 residues.

In DNA form, the CDR3 reads TGTGCCTGGTATATGAAAGATACGCAGTATTTT. Translating gives CAWYMKDTQYF. The genes are TRBV30 and TRBJ2-3; no clear D. Germline CDR1 GTSNPN, CDR2 SVGIG (reference sequence). This CDR3 has 11 residues. Trimming stripped 5 bases from V and 5 bases from J, with 8 bases between.

This chain joins TRBV5-6 and TRBJ2-3; 8 bases are shared with TRBD2. Unmatched junction bases numbered 6, after V lost 3 bases and J lost 3 bases. CDR1 and CDR2 from the germline V gene are SGHDT and YYEEEE. CDR3 length equals 15 residues. In DNA, the CDR3 is TGTGCCAGCAGCTCCCCAGCGGGAGAGACAGATACGCAGTATTTT. This codes for CASSSPAGETDTQYF.

The chain couples TRBV6-1 to TRBJ2-3, with D possibly matching TRBD2 (5 bases). The CDR3 is 16 residues long. CDR1 is MNHNS and CDR2 is SASEGT in the germline V gene. Trimming removed 3 bases from V and 6 bases from J, with 19 bases in between. CDR3 bases: TGTGCCAGCAGTGACCTAGCCCACAATAGCTTTGATACGCAGTATTTT. Amino acid sequence: CASSDLAHNSFDTQYF.

On this clone: The sample holds other DNA sequences that translate to the same CDR3. The chain joins TRBV5-1 to TRBJ1-6; 7 bases align to TRBD1. Germline assignment: CDR1 SGHRS and CDR2 YFSETQ. Unmatched junction bases numbered 4, after V lost 0 bases and J lost 10 bases. This CDR3 spans 14 amino acids. In DNA form, the CDR3 reads TGCGCCAGCAGCTTGGACAGGGGAGGCTCACCCCTCCACTTT. Its protein product is CASSLDRGGSPLHF. The full variable domain, completed using reference TRBV5-1 and TRBJ1-6, is KAGVTQTPRYLIKTRGQQVTLSCSPISGHRSVSWYQQTPGQGLQFLFEYFSETQRNKGNFPGRFSGRQFSNSRSEMNVSTLELGDSALYLCASSLDRGGSPLHFGNGTRLTVT.

The chain links TRBV18 to TRBJ1-1; D not resolved. The CDR3 has 15 residues. Looked up from germline, CDR1 is KGHSH and CDR2 is LQKENI. Trimming cost V 3 bases and J 2 bases, with 13 bases left between them. CDR3 sequence reads: CASSPLARPNTEAFF. In DNA, the CDR3 is TGTGCCAGCTCACCCCTGGCCAGACCAAACACTGAAGCTTTCTTT.

V and J are TRBV28 and TRBJ1-5; D is unclear. The germline V gene encodes CDR1 MDHEN and CDR2 SYDVKM. The CDR3 loop spans 12 amino acids. The ends were cut back, 8 bases at V and 7 bases at J, with 12 bases in the middle. The CDR3 region has the DNA TGTGCCAGCTGGGGTTTGGGGCAGCCCCAGCATTTT. Its protein product is CASWGLGQPQHF.

The V gene is TRBV5-1, the J gene TRBJ1-3; a possible D gene is TRBD1 (5 bases). Germline CDR1 and CDR2: SGHRS and YFSETQ. The CDR3 consists of 15 residues. Trimming stripped 3 bases from V and 4 bases from J, with 14 bases between. CDR3 sequence reads: CASSSQGAGGNTIYF. CDR3 bases: TGCGCCAGCAGCTCTCAGGGTGCGGGAGGAAACACCATATATTTT. Full variable domain (outside the CDR3, taken from reference TRBV5-1 and TRBJ1-3): KAGVTQTPRYLIKTRGQQVTLSCSPISGHRSVSWYQQTPGQGLQFLFEYFSETQRNKGNFPGRFSGRQFSNSRSEMNVSTLELGDSALYLCASSSQGAGGNTIYFGEGSWLTVV.

This chain uses TRBV28 with TRBJ1-3, with a tentative D call TRBD1 (6 bases). The CDR3 is 17 amino acids. Germline CDR1 MDHEN, CDR2 SYDVKM. The germline V and J ends were trimmed by 4 bases and 0 bases, with 16 bases remaining between them. CDR3: CASSSIGTYRSGNTIYF. The CDR3 DNA reads TGTGCCAGCAGTTCAATTGGGACATACCGCTCTGGAAACACCATATATTTT.

The chain links TRBV6-5 to TRBJ2-7; 7 bases fit TRBD2. Looked up from germline, CDR1 is MNHEY and CDR2 is SVGAGI. J gave up 1 base and V 5 bases, and 8 bases lay outside the gene matches. The CDR3 is 15 amino acids. In DNA form, the CDR3 reads TGTGCCAGCAGTAATTCGGCGGGGGAATCCTACGAGCAGTACTTC. This codes for CASSNSAGESYEQYF.

The chain combines TRBV30 with TRBJ2-1, with TRBD2 matching 7 bases. The CDR3 length is 14 residues. The V segment lost 4 bases and the J segment 7 bases; nucleotides outside the gene matches: 10. Germline-derived CDR1 and CDR2 are GTSNPN and SVGIG (reference sequence). CDR3 coding DNA: TGTGCCTGGAAGCCCCCCGGGACTAAAAATGAGCAGTTCTTC. Its protein is CAWKPPGTKNEQFF.

V is TRBV4-1 and J is TRBJ1-5, with D unclear. Germline CDR1 MGHRA, CDR2 YSYEKL. V was cut by 0 bases and J by 7 bases, with 16 bases left in between. The CDR3 spans 16 residues. This CDR3 reads CASSQDGSSGEQPQHF. In DNA form, the CDR3 reads TGCGCCAGCAGCCAAGATGGTAGCAGCGGGGAACAGCCCCAGCATTTT.

V is TRBV2 and J is TRBJ2-7; no definite D call. This CDR3 is 10 amino acids long. CDR1 is SNHLY and CDR2 is FYNNEI in the germline V gene. V gave up 4 bases and J gave up 5 bases, with 3 bases separating them. CDR3 nucleotides: TGTGCCAGCAGTGCAAACGAGCAGTACTTC. Translating it yields CASSANEQYF.

This clone was counted a few times. The chain uses TRBV9 and TRBJ1-6, with TRBD1 matching 7 bases. Germline CDR1 is SGDLS and CDR2 is YYNGEE. The CDR3 spans 15 residues. V dropped 0 bases and J dropped 10; count of bases not matched to a gene: 7. This CDR3 is CASSVAGQSGSPLHF. CDR3 sequence (DNA): TGTGCCAGCAGCGTAGCGGGACAGTCGGGGTCACCCCTCCACTTT.

Remarks on this clone: Other nucleotide sequences from this sample produce the same CDR3. The chain is built from TRBV10-3 and TRBJ1-2; a weak D match, TRBD1 (5 bases). Germline V lookup: CDR1 ENHRY, CDR2 SYGVKD. This CDR3 has 12 amino acids. V shed 2 bases and J shed 5 bases, with 6 bases lying between them. CDR3 nucleotides: TGTGCCATCAGTGAGGGGGGGTATGGCTACACCTTC. It is translated as CAISEGGYGYTF.